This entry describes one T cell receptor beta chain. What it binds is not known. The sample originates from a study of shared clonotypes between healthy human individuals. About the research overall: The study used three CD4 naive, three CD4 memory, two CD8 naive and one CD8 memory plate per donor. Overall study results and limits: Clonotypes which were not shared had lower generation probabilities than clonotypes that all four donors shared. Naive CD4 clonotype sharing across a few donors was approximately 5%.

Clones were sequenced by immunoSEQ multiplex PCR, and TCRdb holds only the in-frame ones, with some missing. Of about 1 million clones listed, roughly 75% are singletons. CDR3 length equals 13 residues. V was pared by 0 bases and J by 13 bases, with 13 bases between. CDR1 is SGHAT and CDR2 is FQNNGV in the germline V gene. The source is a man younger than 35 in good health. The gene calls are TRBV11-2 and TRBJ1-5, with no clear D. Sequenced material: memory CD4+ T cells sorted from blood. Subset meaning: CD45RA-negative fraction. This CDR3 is CASSLDAGLGQHF. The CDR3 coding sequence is TGTGCCAGCAGCTTAGATGCTGGGTTGGGTCAGCATTTT. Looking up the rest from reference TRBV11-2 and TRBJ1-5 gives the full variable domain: EAGVAQSPRYKIIEKRQSVAFWCNPISGHATLYWYQQILGQGPKLLIQFQNNGVVDDSQLPKDRFSAERLKGVDSTLKIQPAKLEDSAVYLCASSLDAGLGQHFGDGTRLSIL.